A single T cell receptor beta chain is shown here with its context. The sample originates from a study of blood T cell repertoires in COVID-19. Study details: The origin of the acute and convalescent COVID-19 samples was the United States, Italy and Spain. Nucleic acid was either cDNA or gDNA, and it came from T cells, B-cell-depleted T cells, or PBMCs.

The authors' processing: The assay estimated nucleated cells by amplifying reference gene primers. Sequencing used immunoSEQ multiplex PCR; TCRdb keeps in-frame clones, though not all of them. Clonal size and the V and J genes are those of that table, whereas D and trimming came from the DNA. The sample lists 250,000 or so clones; more than 80% were seen once. V lost 1 base and J 1 base, leaving 10 bases between the germline ends. Germline V CDR1 and CDR2: SGHTA, FQGTGA. The CDR3 has 15 residues. The V call is TRBV7-3, the J call TRBJ1-1, with D uncertain. Sequencing was performed on peripheral blood. The sequence came from a woman in her thirties with active or convalescent COVID-19. The chain's CDR3 is CASSLIGVGNTEAFF. The CDR3 DNA follows: TGTGCCAGCAGCTTAATCGGTGTTGGGAACACTGAAGCTTTCTTT.